Sequencing of this T cell receptor (beta chain) was carried out in a study of cytomegalovirus exposure and HLA in healthy donors. The PCR had 60 Vbeta and 13 Jbeta primers. Libraries were prepared by immunoSEQ multiplex PCR; TCRdb keeps only in-frame clonotypes and omits some of them. The sample carries over 80,000 clones, more than 55% recorded once. Germline CDR1 reads LGHNT; CDR2 reads FRNRAP. The CDR3 covers 17 residues. The trim removed 0 bases at V and 2 bases at J, leaving 9 bases unmatched. This rearrangement joins TRBV12-5 to TRBJ2-7, with 8 bases that match TRBD2. This receptor was identified in a boy aged 10-17 years in good health and CMV-seropositive. Specimen: PBMCs. CDR3 DNA: TGTGCTAGTGGTTTGGTACAGGAAGTAGCGGGGACCTACGAGCAGTACTTC. Translating gives CASGLVQEVAGTYEQYF.